This TCR beta chain is from a study of blood T cell repertoires in COVID-19. Study as a whole: PBMCs, B-cell-depleted T cells, or T cells provided the cDNA or gDNA that made up the material.

This CDR3 is built from 14 residues. V shed 4 bases and J 5 bases; nucleotides not matched to a gene: 2. Germline-derived CDR1 and CDR2 are SGDLS and YYNGEE. Study processing details: Cell counts per sample came from amplifying reference gene primers. Sequenced by immunoSEQ multiplex PCR; TCRdb stores in-frame clones only, minus some. That table is the source of V, J and clone size, and D and trimming were worked out from the DNA. The sample shows about 85,000 clones, roughly 80% of them seen only once. The gene calls are TRBV9 and TRBJ1-6; 8 positions agree with TRBD1. The sequence derives from a man aged 55-75 years with acute or convalescent COVID-19. Specimen: peripheral blood. For the CDR3, the DNA is TGTGCCAGCAGCCAGGGACAGGATAATTCACCCCTCCACTTT. Translated, it gives CASSQGQDNSPLHF.